These T cell receptor beta chains were read from a single sample in a study of blood T cell repertoires in COVID-19. Sequencing used immunoSEQ multiplex PCR; TCRdb keeps in-frame clones, though not all of them. The sample lists 270,000 or so clones, approximately 90% occurring once. Sequencing was carried out using PBMCs or T cells enriched from blood (not recorded which). Every receptor here comes from a man in his forties who had been exposed to COVID-19. The CDR3 runs from the conserved cysteine through the conserved F or W. The order of the fields is V gene, clone size, J gene, D gene, CDR3 protein, CDR3 DNA. D genes are given only for firm matches. Size values are once, few and many counts, or a class for expanded clones, and some rows have none.

TRBV19	few	TRBJ1-5	-	CASTDGAGFQPQHF	TGTGCCAGTACCGACGGGGCGGGGTTTCAGCCCCAGCATTTT
TRBV7-2	-	TRBJ2-7	TRBD1	CASSLGQSSYEQYF	TGTGCCAGCAGCCTGGGACAGAGCTCCTACGAGCAGTACTTC
TRBV11-2	-	TRBJ1-1	-	CASSSQGYTEAFF	TGTGCCAGCAGCTCTCAGGGTTACACTGAAGCTTTCTTT
TRBV11-2	-	TRBJ2-7	TRBD2	CASSSGLAVGEQYF	TGTGCCAGCAGCTCGGGACTAGCGGTGGGGGAGCAGTACTTC
TRBV7-6	once	TRBJ1-2	-	CASSLDPMNYGYTF	TGTGCCAGCAGCTTAGATCCCATGAACTATGGCTACACCTTC
TRBV7-7	-	TRBJ2-5	TRBD2	CASSLNLAEQETQYF	TGTGCTAGCAGCTTAAACCTAGCGGAACAAGAGACCCAGTACTTC
TRBV19	-	TRBJ1-2	-	CASSILSPGSLGYTF	TGTGCCAGTAGTATACTAAGTCCCGGGTCTTTGGGCTACACCTTC
TRBV14	-	TRBJ2-3	-	CASSQYRADTQYF	TGTGCCAGCAGCCAATACAGGGCAGATACGCAGTATTTT
TRBV12-3/TRBV12-4	-	TRBJ1-1	-	CASIADKNTEAFF	TGTGCCAGCATCGCCGACAAGAACACTGAAGCTTTCTTT
TRBV2	-	TRBJ2-4	TRBD2	CASSERTRRSF	TGTGCCAGCAGCGAAAGGACTAGAAGGAGCTTC
TRBV5-1	-	TRBJ2-3	-	CASSSGSTDTQYF	TGCGCCAGCAGCAGCGGGAGCACAGATACGCAGTATTTT
TRBV11-2	-	TRBJ2-7	-	CASSSLRDRQERGEQYF	TGTGCCAGCAGCTCCCTCCGCGATCGACAGGAACGGGGTGAGCAGTACTTC
TRBV27	-	TRBJ2-7	TRBD1	CASSLGRQGAREQYF	TGTGCCAGCAGTTTAGGCAGACAGGGGGCAAGGGAGCAGTACTTC